This entry lists 10 T cell receptor beta chains sequenced from one sample in a study of Graves' ophthalmopathy and Graves' hyperthyroidism. RNA transcripts yielded amplified TCR beta CDR3 regions. A first-round RT-PCR used HTBI primers, followed by a second-round multiplex PCR. A single record per CDR3 protein comes from TCRdb applying MiXCR to the multiplex PCR reads. The table lists about 400,000 distinct CDR3 sequences, around 21% of them singletons. The specimen was peripheral blood. These TCRs come from a woman under 30 with stable Graves' hyperthyroidism.

Many counts were recorded for this clonotype. This sequence may be a read error, since a much larger clone differs from it by one base. The CDR3 sequence: CATSSGQETGELCF. Here the CDR3 DNA reads TGTGCCACCAGTTCAGGGCAGGAAACCGGGGAGCTGTGTTTT. This chain connects TRBV24-1 to TRBJ2-2; D could derive from TRBD1 or TRBD2 (5 bases each). CDR1 KGHDR and CDR2 SFDVKD come from the germline V gene. The CDR3 length is 14 residues.

The sample holds many counts of this clonotype. V is TRBV27 and J is TRBJ1-1; TRBD1 might be the D (5 bases). The CDR3 spans 13 residues. Germline CDR1 is MNHEY and CDR2 is SMNVEV (reference sequence). V was shortened by 6 bases and J by 0 bases, with 8 bases between the two germline ends. CDR3 sequence reads: CASSVGLNTEAFF. Written as DNA, the CDR3 is TGTGCCAGCAGCGTGGGGCTGAACACTGAAGCTTTCTTT.

Comments on this clonotype: No conserved phenylalanine or tryptophan ends this CDR3, so it is likely a read error. No DNA is shown, since the ends of the CDR3 on it are uncertain; the CDR3 is the one TCRdb lists. The J gene is TRBJ1-1, the V gene TRBV6-1; the DNA was not compared with TRBD1, the D call given in the table. The CDR3 totals 15 residues, both ends included. The germline V gene encodes CDR1 MNHNS and CDR2 SASEGT. CDR3 loop: CASRTQGRGSGEACL.

This clonotype was found many times. In nucleotides, the CDR3 is TGTGCCAGCTTGGTTCAGGGGGCGGTTTCTGAAGCTTTCTTT. Residues: CASLVQGAVSEAFF. This chain connects TRBV28 to TRBJ1-1; 8 bases are a match to TRBD1. From germline, CDR1 is MDHEN and CDR2 SYDVKM. This CDR3 comprises 14 residues. V lost 8 bases, J lost 6 bases, and 11 bases stayed unmatched.

This chain joins TRBV18 and TRBJ2-2; 9 positions agree with TRBD1. The V and J ends lost 3 bases and 3 bases, in that order; junction bases with no gene match: 5. Germline V lookup: CDR1 KGHSH, CDR2 LQKENI. The CDR3 spans 16 residues. The CDR3, as DNA: TGTGCCAGCTCACCCCCGACAGGGGGGGACACCGGGGAGCTGTTTTTT. This encodes CASSPPTGGDTGELFF.

Concerning this clonotype: One base away lies a much larger clone, so this may be a sequencing read error. The chain employs TRBV5-1 and TRBJ1-2, with 10 bases aligning to TRBD1. The CDR3 spans 13 residues. Germline V gives CDR1 SGHRS, CDR2 YFSETQ. The CDR3 bases are TGCGTCAGCAGCCCGGACAGGGGGGTTGGCTACACCTTC. It yields the protein CVSSPDRGVGYTF.

This clonotype came up many times. V gene TRBV7-9 combines with J gene TRBJ1-1; D is possibly TRBD1 (6 bases). CDR1 and CDR2 (germline): SEHNR, FQNEAQ (reference sequence). V was pared by 5 bases and J by 10 bases, with 20 bases between. The CDR3 runs to 14 residues. The CDR3 is CASSKKGTPDGAFF. The CDR3 DNA follows: TGTGCCAGCAGCAAAAAGGGGACACCTGATGGAGCTTTCTTT.

This clonotype occurred a few times. This chain uses TRBV6-5 with TRBJ1-2; D gene unclear. The V and J ends lost 4 bases and 4 bases respectively, with 16 bases between them. The CDR3 loop spans 15 amino acids. Germline values: CDR1 MNHEY, CDR2 SVGAGI. The CDR3 loop reads CASSSTTGGIYGYTF. The CDR3 DNA reads TGTGCCAGCAGTTCAACGACGGGAGGGATCTATGGCTACACCTTC.

Comments on this clonotype: This may arise from a read error, as a much more abundant clone is one base away. The conserved phenylalanine or tryptophan is not found at the CDR3 terminus, so this likely reflects a read error. The rearrangement joins TRBV20-1 to TRBJ2-7; 7 positions agree with TRBD2. CDR1 and CDR2 from the germline V gene are DFQATT and SNEGSKA (reference sequence). CDR3 size: 12 residues. The J segment lost 9 bases and the V segment lost 6 bases, leaving 11 bases of the junction unmatched. The CDR3 reads CSAPLQLARQYY. The CDR3 DNA is TGCAGTGCCCCACTCCAACTAGCGCGGCAGTACTAC.

In its sample, this clonotype was seen many times. This CDR3 reads CATSREPLTGAYEQYF. The CDR3 coding sequence is TGTGCCACCAGCAGAGAACCGTTGACAGGGGCGTACGAGCAGTACTTC. The chain joins TRBV15 to TRBJ2-7; 8 bases map to TRBD1. The CDR3 runs 16 residues. Trimming cost V 0 bases and J 4 bases; bases outside gene matches: 8. Germline CDR1 and CDR2: LNHNV and YYDKDF (reference sequence).